Following are 2 T cell receptor beta chains from one sample sequenced in a study of blood T cell repertoires in COVID-19. Clones were sequenced by immunoSEQ multiplex PCR, and TCRdb holds only the in-frame ones, with some missing. The sample holds tens of thousands of clones, over 75% seen once. The specimen sequenced was peripheral blood. The origin of the receptors is an elderly woman with active or convalescent COVID-19.

This chain connects TRBV4-3 to TRBJ2-3; D perhaps matches TRBD1 (5 bases). Germline CDR1 is LGHNA and CDR2 is YSLEER. The CDR3 contains 16 residues. Trimming stripped 0 bases from V and 2 bases from J, with 12 bases between. The DNA of the CDR3 is TGCGCCAGCAGCCAAGAAAGGGCAGGGCTCACAGATACGCAGTATTTT. Its translation: CASSQERAGLTDTQYF.

The genes are TRBV7-3 and TRBJ1-2; TRBD1 matches 11 bases. The CDR3 is 14 amino acids. Germline CDR1 reads SGHTA; CDR2 reads FQGTGA. V lost 3 bases to trimming and J lost 4 bases; unmatched junction nucleotides: 1. The DNA for the CDR3 is TGTGCCAGCAGCTTCGGGACAGGGGGCTATGGCTACACCTTC. Translating gives CASSFGTGGYGYTF.